This T cell receptor beta chain was captured in a study of cytomegalovirus exposure and HLA in healthy donors. Whole-study results and caveats: Associated with cytomegalovirus, according to the listing, were 150 to 200 TCR beta chains. Association with HLA alleles at 0.05 false discovery rate was found for 15,000 to 20,000 TCR beta sequences in a later analysis.

On this clone itself: Its cognate antigen is unknown.

Primers for the PCR totalled 60 Vbeta and 13 Jbeta. Produced via immunoSEQ multiplex PCR; TCRdb's table is partial and in-frame only. Of approximately 200,000 clones in the sample, roughly 80% were seen once. CDR1 is SGDLS, CDR2 YYNGEE, per germline. CDR3 length: 14 residues. V lost 0 bases and J 7 bases, leaving 10 bases between the germline ends. The receptor was derived from a woman aged 18-35 years in good health and CMV-seronegative. The gene calls are TRBV9 and TRBJ1-4; the D is unclear. The sequenced sample was PBMCs. CDR3 sequence reads: CASSVVAGSEKLFF. The CDR3 DNA follows: TGTGCCAGCAGCGTAGTTGCGGGAAGTGAAAAACTGTTTTTT. The variable domain in full, completed from reference TRBV9 and TRBJ1-4, reads DSGVTQTPKHLITATGQRVTLRCSPRSGDLSVYWYQQSLDQGLQFLIQYYNGEERAKGNILERFSAQQFPDLHSELNLSSLELGDSALYFCASSVVAGSEKLFFGSGTQLSVL.